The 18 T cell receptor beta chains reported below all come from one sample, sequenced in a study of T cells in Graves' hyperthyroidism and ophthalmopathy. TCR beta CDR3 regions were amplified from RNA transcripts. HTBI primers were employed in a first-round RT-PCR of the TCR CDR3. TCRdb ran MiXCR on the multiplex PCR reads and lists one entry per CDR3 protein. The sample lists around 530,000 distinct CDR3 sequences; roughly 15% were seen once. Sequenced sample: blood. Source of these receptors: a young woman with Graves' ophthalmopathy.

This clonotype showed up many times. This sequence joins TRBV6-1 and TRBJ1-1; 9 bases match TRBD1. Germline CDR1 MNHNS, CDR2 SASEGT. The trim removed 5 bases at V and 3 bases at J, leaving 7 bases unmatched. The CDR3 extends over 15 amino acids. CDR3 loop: CASSPRQGDHTEAFF. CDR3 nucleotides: TGTGCCAGCAGTCCCCGACAGGGGGATCACACTGAAGCTTTCTTT.

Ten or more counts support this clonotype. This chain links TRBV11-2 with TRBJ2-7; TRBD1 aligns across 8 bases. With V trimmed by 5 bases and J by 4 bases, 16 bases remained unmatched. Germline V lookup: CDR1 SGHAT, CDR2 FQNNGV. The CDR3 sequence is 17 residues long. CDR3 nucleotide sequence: TGTGCCAGCAGCGCGTTACCGGGACAGGTTATGGCATACGAGCAGTACTTC. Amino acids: CASSALPGQVMAYEQYF.

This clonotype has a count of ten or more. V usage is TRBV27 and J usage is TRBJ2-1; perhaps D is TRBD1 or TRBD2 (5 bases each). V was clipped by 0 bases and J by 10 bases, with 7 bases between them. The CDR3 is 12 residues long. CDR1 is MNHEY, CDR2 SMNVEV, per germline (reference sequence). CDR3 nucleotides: TGTGCCAGCAGTTTATCCGAGGGGGAGCAGTTCTTC. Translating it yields CASSLSEGEQFF.

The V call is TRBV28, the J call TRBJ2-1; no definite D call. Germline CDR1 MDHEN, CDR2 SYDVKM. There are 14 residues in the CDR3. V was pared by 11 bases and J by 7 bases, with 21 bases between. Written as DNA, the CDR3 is TGTGCCTGCCTTTCTGGGGATATTGGGAATGAGCAGTTCTTC. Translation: CACLSGDIGNEQFF. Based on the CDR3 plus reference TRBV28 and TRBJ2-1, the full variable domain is DVKVTQSSRYLVKRTGEKVFLECVQDMDHENMFWYRQDPGLGLRLIYFSYDVKMKEKGDIPEGYSVSREKKERFSLILESASTNQTSMYLCACLSGDIGNEQFFGPGTRLTVL.

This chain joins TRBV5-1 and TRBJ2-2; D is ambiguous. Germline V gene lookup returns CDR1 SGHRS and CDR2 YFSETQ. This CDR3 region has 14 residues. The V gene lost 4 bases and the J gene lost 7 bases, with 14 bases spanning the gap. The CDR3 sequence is CASSTRSPGGELFF. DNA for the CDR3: TGCGCCAGCAGCACGAGGTCCCCGGGCGGGGAGCTGTTTTTT.

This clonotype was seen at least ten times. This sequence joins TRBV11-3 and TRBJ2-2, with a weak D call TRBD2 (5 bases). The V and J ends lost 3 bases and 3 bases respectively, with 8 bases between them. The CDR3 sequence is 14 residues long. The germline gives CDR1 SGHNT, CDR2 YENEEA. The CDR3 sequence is CASSFGVDTGELFF. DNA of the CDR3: TGTGCCAGCAGCTTCGGGGTGGACACCGGGGAGCTGTTTTTT.

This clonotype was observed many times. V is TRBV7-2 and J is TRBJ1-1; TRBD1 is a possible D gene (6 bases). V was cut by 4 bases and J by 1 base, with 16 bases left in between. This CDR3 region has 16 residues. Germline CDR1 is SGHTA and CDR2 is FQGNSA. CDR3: CASSSQAGVRNTEAFF. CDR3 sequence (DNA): TGTGCCAGCAGCTCACAAGCAGGGGTCAGGAACACTGAAGCTTTCTTT.

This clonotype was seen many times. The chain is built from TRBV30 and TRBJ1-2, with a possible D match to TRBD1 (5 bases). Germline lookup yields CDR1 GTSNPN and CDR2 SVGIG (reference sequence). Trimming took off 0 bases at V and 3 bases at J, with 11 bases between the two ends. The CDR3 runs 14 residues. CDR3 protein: CAWSVRQTYYGYTF. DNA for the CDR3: TGTGCCTGGAGTGTACGACAGACGTACTATGGCTACACCTTC.

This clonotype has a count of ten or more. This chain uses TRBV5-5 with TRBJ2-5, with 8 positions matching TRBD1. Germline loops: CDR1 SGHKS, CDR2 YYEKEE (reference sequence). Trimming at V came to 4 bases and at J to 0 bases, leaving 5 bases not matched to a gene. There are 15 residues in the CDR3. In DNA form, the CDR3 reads TGTGCCAGCAGCACCGGACAGGGTCACCAAGAGACCCAGTACTTC. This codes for CASSTGQGHQETQYF. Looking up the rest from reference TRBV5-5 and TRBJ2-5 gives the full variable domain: DAGVTQSPTHLIKTRGQQVTLRCSPISGHKSVSWYQQVLGQGPQFIFQYYEKEERGRGNFPDRFSARQFPNYSSELNVNALLLGDSALYLCASSTGQGHQETQYFGPGTRLLVL.

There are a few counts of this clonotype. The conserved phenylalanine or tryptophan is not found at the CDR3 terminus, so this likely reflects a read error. CDR3 DNA: TGTGCCAGCAGCTTGACGGGGGACACTGAAGCTTTCCTT. It is translated as CASSLTGDTEAFL. The V and J genes are TRBV9 and TRBJ1-1; TRBD1 might be the D (5 bases). In germline, CDR1 is SGDLS, CDR2 YYNGEE. The CDR3 spans 13 residues. V gave up 4 bases and J gave up 3 bases, with 10 bases separating them.

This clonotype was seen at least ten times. As DNA, the CDR3 is TGTGCCAGCAGGGCGCCTCCGGTGGGTGAGCAGTTCTTC. It is translated as CASRAPPVGEQFF. The rearrangement joins TRBV6-1 to TRBJ2-1; no clear D gene. The V gene's germline CDR1 is MNHNS and CDR2 SASEGT. The CDR3 loop spans 13 amino acids. V lost 6 bases to trimming and J lost 9 bases, with 15 bases between them.

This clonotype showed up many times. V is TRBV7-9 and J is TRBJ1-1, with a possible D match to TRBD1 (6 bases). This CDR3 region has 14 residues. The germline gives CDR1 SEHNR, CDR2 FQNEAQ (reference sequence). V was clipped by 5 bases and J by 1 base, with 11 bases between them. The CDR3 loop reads CASSRQASNTEAFF. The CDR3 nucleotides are TGTGCCAGCAGCCGACAGGCCTCGAACACTGAAGCTTTCTTT.

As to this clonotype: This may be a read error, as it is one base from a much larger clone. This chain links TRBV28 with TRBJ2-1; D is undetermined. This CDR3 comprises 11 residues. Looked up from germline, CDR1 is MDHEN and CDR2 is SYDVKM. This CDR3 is CVTRSYNEQFF. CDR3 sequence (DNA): TGTGTGACGAGGTCATACAATGAGCAGTTCTTC.

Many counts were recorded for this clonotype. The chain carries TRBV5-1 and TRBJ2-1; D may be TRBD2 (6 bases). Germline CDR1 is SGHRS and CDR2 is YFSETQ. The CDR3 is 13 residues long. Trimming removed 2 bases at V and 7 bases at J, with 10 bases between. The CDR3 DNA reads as TGCGCCAGCAGCTTCCTAGCGAGTAATGAGCAGTTCTTC. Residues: CASSFLASNEQFF.

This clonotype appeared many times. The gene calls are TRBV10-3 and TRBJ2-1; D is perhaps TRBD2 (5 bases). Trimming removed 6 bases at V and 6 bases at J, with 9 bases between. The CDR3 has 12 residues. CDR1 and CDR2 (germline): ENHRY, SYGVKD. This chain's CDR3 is CAISRTGNEQFF. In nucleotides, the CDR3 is TGTGCCATCAGCCGGACTGGCAATGAGCAGTTCTTC.

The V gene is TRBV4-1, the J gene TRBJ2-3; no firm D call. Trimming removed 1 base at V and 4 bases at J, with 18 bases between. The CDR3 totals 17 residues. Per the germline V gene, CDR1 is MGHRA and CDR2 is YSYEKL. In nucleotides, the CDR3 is TGCGCCAGCAGCCAAGTACTGCGAGCTAGGGTCCCAGATACGCAGTATTTT. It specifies CASSQVLRARVPDTQYF.

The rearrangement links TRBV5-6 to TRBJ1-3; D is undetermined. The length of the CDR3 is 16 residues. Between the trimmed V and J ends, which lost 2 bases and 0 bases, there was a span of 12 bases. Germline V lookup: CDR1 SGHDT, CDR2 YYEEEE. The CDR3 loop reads CASSFERVGSGNTIYF. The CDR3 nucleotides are TGTGCCAGCAGCTTCGAAAGGGTTGGCTCTGGAAACACCATATATTTT.

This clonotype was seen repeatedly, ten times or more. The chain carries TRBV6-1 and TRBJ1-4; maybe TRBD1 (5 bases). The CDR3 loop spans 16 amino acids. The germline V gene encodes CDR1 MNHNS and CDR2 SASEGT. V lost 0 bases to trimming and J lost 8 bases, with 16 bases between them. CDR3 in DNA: TGTGCCAGCAGTGAAGCCTCGACAGCCTGGGGGGAAAAACTGTTTTTT. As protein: CASSEASTAWGEKLFF.